The source of this T cell receptor (beta chain) is a study of T cell changes during pregnancy in multiple sclerosis. Between the trimmed V and J ends, which lost 3 bases and 4 bases, there was a span of 14 bases. CDR1 and CDR2 (germline): MNHNS, SASEGT. The CDR3 contains 15 residues. This clone occurred a few times. TCRdb keeps only in-frame clones here, not all; method: immunoSEQ multiplex PCR. The table records about 30,000 clones, roughly 90% of them present only once. The clonotype comes from a female donor in good health, enrolled as a control in a pregnancy study. The gene calls are TRBV6-1 and TRBJ2-3; D is possibly TRBD1 (5 bases). This material consisted of peripheral blood, taken in the second trimester of pregnancy. In DNA, the CDR3 is TGTGCCAGCAGTGAGGGGCAGGCCGCATCAGATACGCAGTATTTT. Protein: CASSEGQAASDTQYF.